What follows are 19 T cell receptor beta chains derived from one specimen sequenced in a study of vaccination effects on CD4 cells after COVID-19. These TCRs' antigens remain unknown. Within the ViraFEST assay, antigen-specific CD4+ T cells underwent expansion with viral peptide pools prior to sequencing. When around 10 days of culture had elapsed, CD4+ T cells were isolated. Profiled with immunoSEQ multiplex PCR; TCRdb holds only in-frame clones, not every one. Among tens of thousands of clones listed, approximately 81% were seen once. The source was CD4+ T cells from PBMCs cultured with HCoV-229E spike peptides, collected before COVID-19 vaccination. Receptors were obtained from a human donor who received a COVID-19 vaccine.

The chain has TRBV29-1 and TRBJ1-1; 8 bases agree with TRBD1. Trimming at V came to 7 bases and at J to 1 base, leaving 2 bases not matched to a gene. The CDR3 has 12 residues. The germline V gene has CDR1 SQVTM and CDR2 ANQGSEA. CDR3 sequence reads: CSGDRGNTEAFF. The CDR3 nucleotides are TGCAGCGGCGACAGGGGGAACACTGAAGCTTTCTTT.

The chain couples TRBV11-1 to TRBJ2-1, with 7 bases fitting TRBD1. The CDR3 is made up of 14 amino acids. The junction had 8 bases not matched to a gene; V was cut back by 5 bases and J by 7 bases. CDR1 SGHAT and CDR2 FQDESV come from the germline V gene (reference sequence). CDR3 sequence: CASSHQTGKNEQFF. As DNA, the CDR3 is TGTGCCAGCAGCCACCAGACAGGGAAGAATGAGCAGTTCTTC.

There are a few counts of this clone. The rearrangement joins TRBV28 to TRBJ1-6, with 7 nucleotides matching TRBD1. The CDR3 has 11 amino acids. CDR1 is MDHEN and CDR2 is SYDVKM in the germline V gene. The V and J ends lost 5 bases and 14 bases, in that order; junction bases with no gene match: 3. CDR3 nucleotide sequence: TGTGCCAGCAGTCAAGGGGGCACCCTCCACTTT. Its protein is CASSQGGTLHF.

The V call is TRBV6-5, the J call TRBJ1-4; D may be TRBD1 (6 bases). CDR1 is MNHEY, CDR2 SVGAGI, per germline. The CDR3 is made up of 13 amino acids. Trimming shortened V by 6 bases and J by 3 bases, and 8 bases separated the two germline ends. CDR3: CASRQGSNEKLFF. The CDR3 bases are TGTGCCAGCAGGCAGGGGTCTAATGAAAAACTGTTTTTT.

This clone came up once. The chain employs TRBV28 and TRBJ2-2, with TRBD1 matching over 10 bases. Unmatched junction bases numbered 9, after V lost 6 bases and J lost 5 bases. The CDR3 contains 16 residues. CDR1 and CDR2 from the germline V gene are MDHEN and SYDVKM. CDR3 in amino acids: CASSDGTGARTGELFF. The CDR3 nucleotides are TGTGCCAGCAGCGACGGGACAGGGGCGCGGACCGGGGAGCTGTTTTTT.

The J gene is TRBJ1-2, the V gene TRBV6-6; possibly TRBD1 for D (5 bases). Per germline, CDR1 MNHNY and CDR2 SVGAGI (reference sequence). The CDR3 consists of 14 residues. The germline V and J ends were trimmed by 0 bases and 7 bases, with 12 bases remaining between them. The CDR3: CASSYSGDGGGYTF. The CDR3 bases are TGTGCCAGCAGTTACTCCGGAGACGGGGGTGGCTACACCTTC.

The rearrangement joins TRBV10-1 to TRBJ2-5; no reliable D call. Germline CDR1 is WNHNN and CDR2 is SYGVQD (reference sequence). With 2 bases removed from V and 2 bases from J, the gap between germline ends came to 6 bases. The CDR3 loop spans 13 amino acids. The CDR3 is CASSERRQETQYF. The CDR3 DNA is TGCGCCAGCAGTGAGCGACGGCAAGAGACCCAGTACTTC.

This chain links TRBV11-2 with TRBJ2-3; D not certain. This CDR3 has 13 residues. Per germline, CDR1 SGHAT and CDR2 FQNNGV. V was trimmed by 3 bases and J by 6 bases, leaving 10 bases between them. This CDR3 reads CASSFGLRDTQYF. In nucleotides, the CDR3 is TGTGCCAGCAGCTTTGGTTTAAGGGATACGCAGTATTTT.

This clone has a handful of counts. The V and J genes are TRBV5-5 and TRBJ2-3; 11 bases are shared with TRBD2. Germline trimming cut 4 bases from V and 5 bases from J; bases unmatched to any gene: 12. Per the germline V gene, CDR1 is SGHKS and CDR2 is YYEKEE (reference sequence). CDR3 length: 17 residues. The CDR3 DNA reads TGTGCCAGCAGCCCAATATTGACTAGCGGGGCCCAAGATACGCAGTATTTT. It yields the protein CASSPILTSGAQDTQYF. The full variable domain, completed using reference TRBV5-5 and TRBJ2-3, is DAGVTQSPTHLIKTRGQQVTLRCSPISGHKSVSWYQQVLGQGPQFIFQYYEKEERGRGNFPDRFSARQFPNYSSELNVNALLLGDSALYLCASSPILTSGAQDTQYFGPGTRLTVL.

The chain links TRBV3-1 (or the pseudogene TRBV3-2) to TRBJ1-3, with 9 bases lining up with TRBD1. V shed 4 bases and J 1 base; nucleotides not matched to a gene: 2. Germline V CDR1 and CDR2: LGHDT, YNNKEL (reference sequence). The CDR3 contains 15 residues. CDR3 amino acids: CASSLGTGSGNTIYF. DNA for the CDR3: TGTGCCAGCAGCCTCGGGACAGGGTCTGGAAACACCATATATTTT.

The V and J genes are TRBV25-1 and TRBJ1-2; TRBD1 is a possible D gene (5 bases). V lost 8 bases and J lost 8, with 21 bases in between. CDR3 length: 14 amino acids. Per the germline V gene, CDR1 is MGHDK and CDR2 is SYGVNS. CDR3 bases: TGTGCCAGCGCCTTAGGGGCCGATCCTCGGGGCTACACCTTC. This encodes CASALGADPRGYTF.

The table lists this clone with a few counts. This rearrangement joins TRBV4-1 to TRBJ1-1; 8 positions match TRBD1. J gave up 4 bases and V 2 bases, and 9 bases lay outside the gene matches. The CDR3 sequence is 16 residues long. CDR1 is MGHRA, CDR2 YSYEKL, per germline. The CDR3 coding sequence is TGCGCCAGCAGCCAATTAGGGACAGGCGGGTTCACTGAAGCTTTCTTT. This codes for CASSQLGTGGFTEAFF.

The chain uses TRBV18 and TRBJ1-6, with D unresolved. Trimming removed 2 bases from V and 6 bases from J, with 11 bases in between. The germline V gene encodes CDR1 KGHSH and CDR2 LQKENI. The CDR3 consists of 15 residues. CDR3 protein: CASSPSQASNSPLHF. The CDR3 DNA sequence: TGTGCCAGCTCACCAAGCCAGGCTAGTAATTCACCCCTCCACTTT.

This chain connects TRBV5-4 to TRBJ2-4; D might be TRBD1 (5 bases). V shed 3 bases and J shed 6 bases, with 10 bases lying between them. The CDR3 loop spans 13 amino acids. CDR1 is SGHNT, CDR2 YYREEE, per germline (reference sequence). This chain's CDR3 is CASSSDRANIQYF. CDR3 bases: TGTGCCAGCAGCTCCGACAGAGCAAACATTCAGTACTTC.

The chain carries TRBV24-1 and TRBJ2-1, with 14 bases fitting TRBD2. Losses at the gene ends were 3 bases for V and 7 bases for J; bases not matched to a gene: 16. Germline values: CDR1 KGHDR, CDR2 SFDVKD. CDR3 length: 20 amino acids. The CDR3 spells CATSDPNFARTSGGRNEQFF. Written as DNA, the CDR3 is TGTGCCACCAGTGATCCGAATTTCGCCCGGACTAGCGGGGGGCGAAATGAGCAGTTCTTC.

With regard to this clone: The junction and the germline gene differ at one end; a read error may be behind it. The genes are TRBV5-1 and TRBJ1-2, with a weak D call TRBD1 (5 bases). The CDR3 totals 15 residues. Germline loops: CDR1 SGHRS, CDR2 YFSETQ. The CDR3 here is CASSLGAGSNYGYTF. The CDR3 DNA reads TGCGCCAGCAGTTTGGGAGCAGGGAGTAACTATGGCTACACCTTC.

This sequence joins TRBV6-5 and TRBJ2-2; 12 nucleotides align to TRBD1. The J segment lost 7 bases and the V segment lost 4 bases, leaving 7 bases of the junction unmatched. The CDR3 length is 16 residues. Germline CDR1 is MNHEY and CDR2 is SVGAGI. CDR3 amino acids: CASSSPGQGAGGELFF. In DNA, the CDR3 is TGTGCCAGCAGTTCCCCGGGACAGGGGGCTGGCGGGGAGCTGTTTTTT.

The chain employs TRBV9 and TRBJ1-6, with a tentative D call TRBD1 (6 bases). CDR3 length equals 17 residues. The V end lost 4 bases, the J end lost 5 bases, and 19 bases lay between the germline ends. CDR1 is SGDLS and CDR2 is YYNGEE in the germline V gene. CDR3 sequence: CASSLGTSPDHNSPLHF. The DNA of the CDR3 is TGTGCCAGCAGCCTGGGGACATCCCCGGACCATAATTCACCCCTCCACTTT.

This chain joins TRBV30 and TRBJ1-1; D is uncertain. V shed 3 bases and J shed 4 bases, with 15 bases lying between them. Looked up from germline, CDR1 is GTSNPN and CDR2 is SVGIG (reference sequence). This CDR3 spans 14 amino acids. This CDR3 reads CAWSLGLSSTEAFF. Here the CDR3 DNA reads TGTGCCTGGAGCCTGGGTCTCTCGAGCACTGAAGCTTTCTTT.